This TCR beta chain appears in the sequencing data of a study of response to subunit inactivated influenza vaccine. Germline V gene lookup returns CDR1 MNHEY and CDR2 SVGAGI. The CDR3 is 15 amino acids. V was clipped by 2 bases and J by 2 bases; unmatched bases: 4. This clonotype showed up just a few times. TCRdb called the RT-PCR reads again in MiXCR, with one record for every CDR3 protein. The sample lists just under 550,000 distinct CDR3 sequences; approximately 24% were seen once. This same sample was also taken into another study, of T cells expressing NK-cell markers. As reported in that work: UMIs were included in TCR beta cDNA generated by 5'RACE template switching.

The chain is built from TRBV6-5 and TRBJ2-3; 7 bases map to TRBD1. The sequence was obtained from a man aged 50-59 years who received an inactivated influenza vaccine. The sample in question was CD4+ T cells sorted from PBMCs, obtained 12 days after vaccination. This CDR3 reads CASSYHGQVTDTQYF. The CDR3 DNA reads as TGTGCCAGCAGTTACCACGGACAGGTCACAGATACGCAGTATTTT.